The 18 T cell receptor beta chains given below trace back to one sample, sequenced in a study of T cell responses to AZD1222 COVID-19 vaccine (dated by TCRdb to the early 2020s). Library preparation employed the immunoSEQ multiplex PCR assay. TCRdb re-hosts the immuneACCESS table, in-frame sequences only. Its copies lack some clones; in the studies checked, an unresolved V gene accounts for under half of them, and the cause for the rest is not known. The sample contains about 160,000 clones, around 89% of them found a single time. Jointly, the top ten make up 4% to 4.5% of the sample. The sample's time point label, decoded: about 28 days (+/-7) after the second vaccine dose. The specimen comprised peripheral blood, sampled 28 days after the second AZD1222 dose. These receptors all come from an adult who received the AZD1222 COVID-19 vaccine.

The chain has TRBV4-2 and TRBJ1-2; D not resolved. The CDR3 has 15 residues. Between the trimmed V and J ends, which lost 6 bases and 4 bases, there was a span of 18 bases. CDR1 is LGHNA, CDR2 YNFKEQ, per germline. In nucleotides, the CDR3 is TGTGCCAGCAGGAACGATAACCAAAACCTCTATGGCTACACCTTC. This codes for CASRNDNQNLYGYTF.

The chain couples TRBV7-2 to TRBJ1-5; D unclear. Trimming took 0 bases from V and 5 from J, leaving 5 bases between them. CDR3 size: 13 residues. CDR1 and CDR2 (germline): SGHTA, FQGNSA. The CDR3 DNA follows: TGTGCCAGCAGCTTAGCTAGGGATCAGCCCCAGCATTTT. It yields the protein CASSLARDQPQHF.

The V and J genes are TRBV5-4 and TRBJ1-1; D call uncertain. V dropped 0 bases and J dropped 6 bases, with 9 bases sitting between them. This CDR3 is built from 13 residues. Looked up from germline, CDR1 is SGHNT and CDR2 is YYREEE (reference sequence). In DNA, the CDR3 is TGTGCCAGCAGCTTGGCCGGCGGGGCTGAAGCTTTCTTT. Protein: CASSLAGGAEAFF.

J is TRBJ1-3 and V is TRBV7-8; D is undetermined. CDR1 is SGHVS, CDR2 FQNEAQ, per germline. The CDR3 extends over 15 amino acids. The V end was cut by 5 bases, the J end by 1 base, with 12 bases between. The CDR3 DNA reads TGTGCCAGCAGCCCCCCTCTGGGTTCTGGAAACACCATATATTTT. Translation: CASSPPLGSGNTIYF.

This clone was detected a few times. V usage is TRBV7-3 and J usage is TRBJ2-5; 10 bases map to TRBD2. Germline V CDR1 and CDR2: SGHTA, FQGTGA. The trim removed 5 bases at V and 3 bases at J, leaving 6 bases unmatched. CDR3 length: 15 amino acids. The CDR3 loop is CASSPATSGEETQYF. CDR3 coding DNA: TGTGCCAGCAGCCCAGCCACTAGCGGGGAAGAGACCCAGTACTTC.

The chain uses TRBV12-3 or TRBV12-4 and TRBJ2-5; no clear D. V gave up 6 bases and J gave up 2 bases, with 10 bases separating them. This CDR3 spans 13 amino acids. CDR3 residues: CASSPRIQETQYF. The CDR3, as DNA: TGTGCCAGCAGCCCCAGGATACAAGAGACCCAGTACTTC.

This clone has just a few counts. The V call is TRBV7-6, the J call TRBJ2-1, with 10 bases aligning to TRBD2. Germline V gene lookup returns CDR1 SGHVS and CDR2 FNYEAQ. The CDR3 runs to 19 residues. V trimming: 2 bases; J trimming: 9 bases; junction bases outside the gene matches: 19. CDR3 sequence reads: CASSLKFLAGASRGGEQFF. DNA of the CDR3: TGTGCCAGCAGCTTAAAGTTCCTAGCGGGGGCCTCCCGAGGGGGTGAGCAGTTCTTC.

This sequence joins TRBV3-1 (or the pseudogene TRBV3-2) and TRBJ2-7; a possible D gene is TRBD1 (6 bases). Germline CDR1 is LGHDT and CDR2 is YNNKEL (reference sequence). The CDR3 totals 15 residues. V dropped 4 bases and J dropped 3 bases, with 16 bases sitting between them. The CDR3 region is CASSPQRTANYEQYF. In nucleotides, the CDR3 is TGTGCCAGCAGCCCTCAGAGGACAGCGAACTACGAGCAGTACTTC.

The chain joins TRBV18 to TRBJ2-3, with D tentatively TRBD1 or TRBD2 (6 bases each). The CDR3 has 16 amino acids. Germline values: CDR1 KGHSH, CDR2 LQKENI. Trimming removed 1 base from V and 8 bases from J, with 19 bases in between. The CDR3 is CASSPRGLPKGGTQYF. The CDR3 bases are TGTGCCAGCTCACCACGTGGACTCCCTAAGGGGGGTACGCAGTATTTT. The full variable domain, completed using reference TRBV18 and TRBJ2-3, is NAGVMQNPRHLVRRRGQEARLRCSPMKGHSHVYWYRQLPEEGLKFMVYLQKENIIDESGMPKERFSAEFPKEGPSILRIQQVVRGDSAAYFCASSPRGLPKGGTQYFGPGTRLTVL.

J is TRBJ1-2 and V is TRBV19, with D uncertain. This CDR3 has 13 amino acids. Germline values: CDR1 LNHDA, CDR2 SQIVND (reference sequence). V shed 7 bases and J shed 3 bases, with 12 bases lying between them. The CDR3 DNA reads TGTGCCAGTACCCCGGGTGCCGACTATGGCTACACCTTC. Amino acid sequence: CASTPGADYGYTF.

This clone was seen once. This sequence joins TRBV25-1 and TRBJ1-2, with TRBD1 matching over 11 bases. This CDR3 comprises 14 residues. Germline CDR1 and CDR2: MGHDK and SYGVNS. V trimming: 2 bases; J trimming: 8 bases; junction bases outside the gene matches: 4. CDR3 sequence: CASSEGQGAGGYTF. Written as DNA, the CDR3 is TGTGCCAGCAGTGAAGGACAGGGGGCAGGGGGCTACACCTTC.

The gene calls are TRBV7-2 and TRBJ1-2; D is ambiguous. Trimming removed 7 bases from V and 0 bases from J, with 12 bases in between. The germline gives CDR1 SGHTA, CDR2 FQGNSA. The CDR3 runs 14 residues. The CDR3 DNA reads TGTGCCAGCACCTCCTCACGAGCTAACTATGGCTACACCTTC. This sequence encodes CASTSSRANYGYTF.

The chain is built from TRBV14 and TRBJ2-2; TRBD1 matches 7 bases. This CDR3 has 14 residues. V trimming: 4 bases; J trimming: 6 bases; junction bases outside the gene matches: 5. Germline V gene data show CDR1 as SGHDN and CDR2 as FVKESK. The CDR3 region is CASSRDRGSGELFF. The CDR3, as DNA: TGTGCCAGCAGCCGGGACAGAGGGTCCGGGGAGCTGTTTTTT.

The chain carries TRBV3-1 (or the pseudogene TRBV3-2) and TRBJ1-2, with TRBD1 matching 9 bases. Germline assignment: CDR1 LGHDT and CDR2 YNNKEL (reference sequence). V shed 4 bases and J 6 bases; nucleotides not matched to a gene: 9. This CDR3 is built from 15 residues. This chain's CDR3 is CASSPVLDRGNGYTF. The CDR3 DNA reads TGTGCCAGCAGCCCCGTACTGGACAGGGGCAATGGCTACACCTTC.

This clone was counted once. The V gene is TRBV6-5, the J gene TRBJ2-3; 9 nucleotides align to TRBD2. Unmatched junction bases numbered 7, after V lost 8 bases and J lost 1 base. This CDR3 has 15 amino acids. Per germline, CDR1 MNHEY and CDR2 SVGAGI. CDR3 sequence: CASGGAGGRTDTQYF. CDR3 nucleotides: TGTGCCAGCGGGGGAGCGGGGGGCCGCACAGATACGCAGTATTTT.

The chain joins TRBV10-2 to TRBJ1-1; 10 positions match TRBD1. The CDR3 runs 14 residues. Trimming removed 10 bases from V and 4 bases from J; junction bases left unmatched: 9. Per germline, CDR1 WSHSY and CDR2 SAAADI. CDR3 DNA: TGCGCCACCAATGGACAGGGGGGGGGCACTGAAGCTTTCTTT. It codes for CATNGQGGGTEAFF.

V usage is TRBV7-8 and J usage is TRBJ1-4; no firm D call. The V and J ends lost 3 bases and 1 base respectively, with 15 bases between them. This CDR3 comprises 17 residues. CDR1 is SGHVS and CDR2 is FQNEAQ in the germline V gene. Here the CDR3 DNA reads TGTGCCAGCAGCTTTGAGACGACTTGGGAAACTAATGAAAAACTGTTTTTT. Its translation: CASSFETTWETNEKLFF.

V usage is TRBV5-1 and J usage is TRBJ1-1; 7 positions match TRBD1. The germline CDR1 and CDR2 sequences are SGHRS and YFSETQ. The junction had 3 bases not matched to a gene; V was cut back by 1 base and J by 3 bases. The CDR3 spans 14 residues. This CDR3 is CASSLQGGYTEAFF. CDR3 bases: TGCGCCAGCAGCTTGCAGGGGGGATACACTGAAGCTTTCTTT.